This T cell receptor beta chain was obtained from a study of control samples from healthy donors and cancer patients. Method: immunoSEQ multiplex PCR; TCRdb's copy keeps in-frame clones and lacks some. The profile shows more than 50,000 clones, roughly nine tenths of them singletons. This CDR3 contains 17 residues. J lost 2 bases, V lost 0 bases, and 6 bases had no gene match. Germline V CDR1 and CDR2: SNHLY, FYNNEI. The sample was PBMCs. The source of this sequence is a woman between 45 and 60 years old with colorectal cancer. The chain has TRBV2 and TRBJ1-5; TRBD1 matches 8 bases. The CDR3 region is CASSEALQGAGNQPQHF. CDR3 bases: TGTGCCAGCAGTGAAGCGCTTCAGGGGGCCGGCAATCAGCCCCAGCATTTT.